This entry lists 24 T cell receptor beta chains sequenced from one sample in a study of Ad26.COV2.S vaccination and SARS-CoV-2 variants. Stated treatment: about 20 received Ad26.COV2.S at low or high dose, single or two shots; 5 received placebo; per-sample allocation not given. The investigators took samples on day 63 after the first vaccine or placebo injection. Here immunoSEQ multiplex PCR was the method, and the copy in TCRdb shows in-frame clones only, minus some. Of hundreds of thousands of clones listed, around 86% are singletons. The source was peripheral blood, collected in a trial of Ad26.COV2.S vaccine versus placebo. These TCRs come from a person between 18 and 59 years old who received the Ad26.COV2.S COVID-19 vaccine or a placebo.

This sequence joins TRBV6-4 and TRBJ2-3, with 9 bases aligning to TRBD1. The CDR3 covers 16 residues. V was clipped by 8 bases and J by 3 bases; unmatched bases: 12. CDR1 MRHNA and CDR2 SNTAGT come from the germline V gene. The CDR3 coding sequence is TGTGCCAGCGCGGGACAGGGTACCTCGAAGACAGATACGCAGTATTTT. Encoded protein: CASAGQGTSKTDTQYF.

The gene calls are TRBV11-2 and TRBJ2-2; 16 bases agree with TRBD2. Looked up from germline, CDR1 is SGHAT and CDR2 is FQNNGV. J lost 1 base, V lost 8 bases, and 7 bases had no gene match. The CDR3 is 18 residues long. The CDR3 region has the DNA TGTGCCAGCCGGCCGGGACTAGCGGGGGGGAAGAACACCGGGGAGCTGTTTTTT. This codes for CASRPGLAGGKNTGELFF.

This clone occurred a few times. The CDR3 spells CASSLALDTGELFF. In nucleotides, the CDR3 is TGTGCCAGCAGCTTAGCCCTGGACACCGGGGAGCTGTTTTTT. The chain links TRBV7-9 to TRBJ2-2; D ambiguous. V was shortened by 0 bases and J by 3 bases, with 5 bases between the two germline ends. Per the germline V gene, CDR1 is SEHNR and CDR2 is FQNEAQ (reference sequence). The CDR3 has 14 residues. Based on the CDR3 plus reference TRBV7-9 and TRBJ2-2, the full variable domain is DTGVSQNPRHKITKRGQNVTFRCDPISEHNRLYWYRQTLGQGPEFLTYFQNEAQLEKSRLLSDRFSAERPKGSFSTLEIQRTEQGDSAMYLCASSLALDTGELFFGEGSRLTVL.

This clone was counted a few times. The chain links TRBV10-1 to TRBJ1-2; no definite D call. The CDR3 runs to 13 residues. V gave up 2 bases and J gave up 2 bases, with 6 bases separating them. The germline gives CDR1 WNHNN, CDR2 SYGVQD (reference sequence). For the CDR3, the DNA is TGCGCCAGCAGTGAGCCCAGGAACTATGGCTACACCTTC. Its protein product is CASSEPRNYGYTF.

This chain's CDR3 is CASSSAARETQYF. CDR3 nucleotide sequence: TGTGCCAGCAGTTCGGCGGCCAGGGAGACCCAGTACTTC. V is TRBV7-3 and J is TRBJ2-5; no clear D. The CDR3 has 13 amino acids. Trimming removed 6 bases at V and 5 bases at J, with 13 bases between. Germline CDR1 reads SGHTA; CDR2 reads FQGTGA.

V usage is TRBV7-2 and J usage is TRBJ1-3, with D perhaps matching TRBD1 (6 bases). V was pared by 4 bases and J by 2 bases, with 12 bases between. The length of the CDR3 is 15 residues. CDR1 SGHTA and CDR2 FQGNSA come from the germline V gene. Here the CDR3 reads CASSSDSRTGNTIYF. In nucleotides, the CDR3 is TGTGCCAGCAGCTCGGACAGCCGAACTGGAAACACCATATATTTT.

The chain has TRBV9 and TRBJ1-6; 9 nucleotides line up with TRBD1. Trimming at V came to 3 bases and at J to 6 bases, leaving 7 bases not matched to a gene. CDR3 length equals 16 residues. Germline values: CDR1 SGDLS, CDR2 YYNGEE. The CDR3 region has the DNA TGTGCCAGCAGCGGAATTCCGGGACAGGGTAATTCACCCCTCCACTTT. It codes for CASSGIPGQGNSPLHF.

The chain couples TRBV9 to TRBJ1-4, with 8 bases fitting TRBD1. V gave up 3 bases and J gave up 8 bases; unmatched junction bases: 9. This CDR3 region has 15 residues. Germline V gene data show CDR1 as SGDLS and CDR2 as YYNGEE. CDR3 sequence reads: CASSATYRTGEKLFF. Here the CDR3 DNA reads TGTGCCAGCAGCGCTACATACCGGACAGGGGAAAAACTGTTTTTT.

This chain connects TRBV18 to TRBJ1-2; possibly TRBD1 for D (5 bases). Germline V gene lookup returns CDR1 KGHSH and CDR2 LQKENI. Trimming left V 1 base short and J 3 bases short, with 9 bases between. This CDR3 region has 14 residues. This chain's CDR3 is CASSPLTGDYGYTF. The DNA for the CDR3 is TGTGCCAGCTCACCACTAACAGGAGACTATGGCTACACCTTC. The full variable domain, in which reference TRBV18 and TRBJ1-2 provide the parts outside the CDR3, is NAGVMQNPRHLVRRRGQEARLRCSPMKGHSHVYWYRQLPEEGLKFMVYLQKENIIDESGMPKERFSAEFPKEGPSILRIQQVVRGDSAAYFCASSPLTGDYGYTFGSGTRLTVV.

The chain uses TRBV12-3 or TRBV12-4 and TRBJ2-7; D gene unclear. The CDR3 length is 12 residues. V gave up 2 bases and J gave up 7 bases, with 9 bases separating them. This CDR3 reads CASSLFSSEQYF. CDR3 DNA: TGTGCCAGCAGTTTATTCAGCTCGGAGCAGTACTTC.

J is TRBJ2-1 and V is TRBV4-1; no firm D call. Per the germline V gene, CDR1 is MGHRA and CDR2 is YSYEKL. The CDR3 length is 16 residues. The V end lost 5 bases, the J end lost 4 bases, and 18 bases lay between the germline ends. CDR3 loop: CASSYRAGTLYNEQFF. CDR3 nucleotide sequence: TGCGCCAGCAGCTACCGCGCAGGAACACTTTACAATGAGCAGTTCTTC.

The gene calls are TRBV7-5 and TRBJ1-1. TRBV7-5 has pseudogene status. The CDR3 sequence is 13 residues long. CDR3 protein: CARSLTFPGVAFF. As DNA, the CDR3 is TGTGCCAGAAGCTTAACGTTTCCGGGGGTAGCTTTCTTT.

This clone was seen a handful of times. The chain uses TRBV7-2 and TRBJ1-5; TRBD1 is a possible D gene (5 bases). Trimming took off 2 bases at V and 7 bases at J, with 12 bases between the two ends. Germline-derived CDR1 and CDR2 are SGHTA and FQGNSA. The CDR3 extends over 14 amino acids. CDR3 sequence: CASSLIGGEQPQHF. As DNA, the CDR3 is TGTGCCAGCAGCTTAATCGGGGGGGAGCAGCCCCAGCATTTT.

The gene calls are TRBV6-5 and TRBJ2-1, with D unclear. Trimming cost V 11 bases and J 3 bases, with 17 bases left between them. The germline gives CDR1 MNHEY, CDR2 SVGAGI. The CDR3 runs 14 residues. The CDR3 reads CAVRPGYRYNEQFF. Here the CDR3 DNA reads TGTGCCGTCAGACCCGGGTACCGCTACAATGAGCAGTTCTTC.

This sequence joins TRBV12-5 and TRBJ1-1; 7 positions match TRBD1. V shed 0 bases and J 4 bases; nucleotides not matched to a gene: 11. Germline CDR1 reads LGHNT; CDR2 reads FRNRAP. This CDR3 has 17 amino acids. CDR3 sequence reads: CASGLVYNRGGSTEAFF. For the CDR3, the DNA is TGTGCTAGTGGTTTGGTATATAACAGGGGCGGAAGCACTGAAGCTTTCTTT.

This clone occurred once. V is TRBV27 and J is TRBJ2-3; D not resolved. CDR1 and CDR2 from the germline V gene are MNHEY and SMNVEV (reference sequence). CDR3 length: 15 residues. Trimming stripped 2 bases from V and 0 bases from J, with 9 bases between. The CDR3: CASSLAIASTDTQYF. The CDR3 DNA sequence: TGTGCCAGCAGTTTAGCGATAGCTAGCACAGATACGCAGTATTTT.

This clone came up a few times. The chain links TRBV30 to TRBJ1-6; D is unclear. With 8 bases removed from V and 4 bases from J, the gap between germline ends came to 6 bases. This CDR3 has 11 amino acids. CDR1 and CDR2 (germline): GTSNPN, SVGIG (reference sequence). The CDR3 sequence is CATGYNSPLHF. In DNA, the CDR3 is TGTGCCACCGGGTATAATTCACCCCTCCACTTT.

As to this clone: Other DNA sequences of this sample code for an identical CDR3. This chain connects TRBV7-3 to TRBJ2-3; 10 nucleotides agree with TRBD2. V dropped 6 bases and J dropped 1; count of bases not matched to a gene: 4. The CDR3 loop spans 15 amino acids. Per the germline V gene, CDR1 is SGHTA and CDR2 is FQGTGA. The CDR3: CASSPTSGGTDTQYF. As DNA, the CDR3 is TGTGCCAGCAGTCCAACTAGCGGGGGCACAGATACGCAGTATTTT.

The chain links TRBV14 to TRBJ2-7, with a tentative D call TRBD1 (5 bases). Germline V gene data show CDR1 as SGHDN and CDR2 as FVKESK. This CDR3 contains 16 residues. V dropped 0 bases and J dropped 0 bases, with 12 bases sitting between them. CDR3 DNA: TGTGCCAGCAGCCAAGATGGACACTTTAGCTCCTACGAGCAGTACTTC. The encoded protein is CASSQDGHFSSYEQYF. Full variable domain (outside the CDR3, taken from reference TRBV14 and TRBJ2-7): EAGVTQFPSHSVIEKGQTVTLRCDPISGHDNLYWYRRVMGKEIKFLLHFVKESKQDESGMPNNRFLAERTGGTYSTLKVQPAELEDSGVYFCASSQDGHFSSYEQYFGPGTRLTVT.

CDR3 sequence (DNA): TGCGCCAGCAGCCAGGGCCCTGCAGATACGCAGTATTTT. Translated: CASSQGPADTQYF. The V call is TRBV5-1, the J call TRBJ2-3; D perhaps matches TRBD1 (5 bases). CDR3 length equals 13 residues. Germline-derived CDR1 and CDR2 are SGHRS and YFSETQ. Trimming removed 4 bases from V and 4 bases from J, with 10 bases in between.

The genes are TRBV5-6 and TRBJ2-7; D perhaps matches TRBD2 (6 bases). This CDR3 comprises 15 residues. V lost 4 bases, J lost 0 bases, and 14 bases lay in between. Looked up from germline, CDR1 is SGHDT and CDR2 is YYEEEE. In DNA form, the CDR3 reads TGTGCCAGCAGCGATCCTTCCGGGGGCTCCTACGAGCAGTACTTC. It is translated as CASSDPSGGSYEQYF.

The chain uses TRBV19 and TRBJ1-4; the D gene is possibly TRBD1 (5 bases). Trimming pared 3 bases from V and 8 bases from J, leaving 13 bases between. CDR1 and CDR2 (germline): LNHDA, SQIVND (reference sequence). The length of the CDR3 is 14 residues. The CDR3 DNA reads TGTGCCAGTAGTATTAGCAGGGAAAAAGAAAAACTGTTTTTT. This sequence encodes CASSISREKEKLFF.

V gene TRBV12-3 or TRBV12-4 combines with J gene TRBJ2-5; D possibly corresponds to TRBD2 (5 bases). Trimming removed 6 bases at V and 2 bases at J, with 10 bases between. The CDR3 is made up of 13 amino acids. In nucleotides, the CDR3 is TGTGCCAGCAGGGCAGCGGAGCAAGAGACCCAGTACTTC. It translates to CASRAAEQETQYF.

The CDR3 coding sequence is TGCAGCGTCCAAACTCGGGACAGGGCATCCTACGAGCAGTACTTC. Its translation is CSVQTRDRASYEQYF. The chain is built from TRBV29-1 and TRBJ2-7; 9 bases are shared with TRBD1. CDR3 length: 15 residues. CDR1 SQVTM and CDR2 ANQGSEA come from the germline V gene. V shed 6 bases and J 1 base; nucleotides not matched to a gene: 10.